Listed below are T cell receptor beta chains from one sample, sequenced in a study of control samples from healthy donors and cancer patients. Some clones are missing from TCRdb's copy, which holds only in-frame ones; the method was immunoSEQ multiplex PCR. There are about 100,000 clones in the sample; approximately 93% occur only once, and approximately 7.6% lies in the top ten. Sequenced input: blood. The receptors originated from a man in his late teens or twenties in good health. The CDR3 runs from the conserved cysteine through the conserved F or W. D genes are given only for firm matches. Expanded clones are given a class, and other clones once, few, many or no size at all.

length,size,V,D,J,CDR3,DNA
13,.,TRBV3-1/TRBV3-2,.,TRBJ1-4,CASKAGRGEKLFF,TGTGCCAGCAAGGCCGGGCGTGGTGAAAAACTGTTTTTT
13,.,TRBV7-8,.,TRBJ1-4,CASSLAQDQKLFF,TGTGCCAGCAGCTTAGCGCAGGATCAGAAACTGTTTTTT
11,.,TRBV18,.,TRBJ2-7,CASSLEGEQYF,TGTGCCAGCTCACTAGAAGGCGAGCAGTACTTC
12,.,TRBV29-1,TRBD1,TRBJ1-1,CSARQGETEAFF,TGCAGCGCACGACAGGGTGAAACTGAAGCTTTCTTT
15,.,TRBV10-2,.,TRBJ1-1,CASSERRRMNTEAFF,TGCGCCAGCAGTGAGAGGCGGAGAATGAACACTGAAGCTTTCTTT
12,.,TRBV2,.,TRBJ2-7,CASSEARGSWYF,TGTGCCAGCAGTGAAGCGAGGGGGTCCTGGTACTTC
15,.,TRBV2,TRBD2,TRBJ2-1,CASRAGTSGSNEQFF,TGTGCCAGCAGGGCCGGGACTAGCGGGAGCAATGAGCAGTTCTTC
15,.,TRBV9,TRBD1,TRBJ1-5,CASSATGGSNQPQHF,TGTGCCAGCAGCGCCACAGGGGGTAGCAATCAGCCCCAGCATTTT
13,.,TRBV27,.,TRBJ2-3,CASSLSEGDTQYF,TGTGCCAGCAGTTTATCGGAGGGAGATACGCAGTATTTT
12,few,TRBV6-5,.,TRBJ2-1,CASSPEYNEQFF,TGTGCCAGCAGTCCCGAGTACAATGAGCAGTTCTTC
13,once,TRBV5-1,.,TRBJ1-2,CASSDRDDYGYTF,TGCGCCAGCAGCGATCGGGACGACTATGGCTACACCTTC